This T cell receptor beta chain was recorded in a study of identifying expanded T cells in peripheral blood. No infections or other immune events were documented during collection. Clones were sequenced by immunoSEQ multiplex PCR, and TCRdb holds only the in-frame ones, with some missing. The sample shows around 100,000 clones, about 91% of them seen only once. Study conclusions and caveats: Approximately two-week clone count variance significantly increased as total template count grew. Technical replicates showed roughly 1.2 changed clones; about two weeks roughly 18; four weeks 19.

Deletions cut 8 bases from V and 3 bases from J, with 17 bases between. Germline V gene lookup returns CDR1 SNHLY and CDR2 FYNNEI. CDR3 length equals 15 residues. Comment on this clone: As yet, its antigen is unknown.

Input material: blood. V is TRBV2 and J is TRBJ2-1, with a weak D call TRBD1 (5 bases). This TCR was sampled from a person aged 18-70 years in good health. The CDR3 loop is CASAQGRENYNEQFF. DNA for the CDR3: TGTGCCAGCGCCCAGGGCAGGGAAAACTACAATGAGCAGTTCTTC.